This paragraph reports one T cell receptor (beta chain). The record originates from a study of blood T cell repertoires in COVID-19. The data were produced by immunoSEQ multiplex PCR, yet TCRdb's version contains in-frame clones alone and is incomplete. The table has around 460,000 clones, 70% to 90% seen once; the top ten hold 0.8% to 1%. The CDR3 covers 14 residues. The V end was cut by 4 bases, the J end by 6 bases, with 12 bases between. Looked up from germline, CDR1 is MNHEY and CDR2 is SMNVEV (reference sequence). Sequenced material: peripheral blood. This rearrangement joins TRBV27 to TRBJ2-2; TRBD2 is a possible D gene (5 bases). The clonotype comes from a man aged 18 to 29 with COVID-19, enrolled during active disease. Here the CDR3 reads CASSSGLIPGELFF. The DNA of the CDR3 is TGTGCCAGCAGTTCTGGACTCATCCCCGGGGAGCTGTTTTTT.